The T cell receptor beta chain under discussion was sequenced for a study of T cells after posttransplantation cyclophosphamide. Clones were read by immunoSEQ multiplex PCR, and TCRdb kept only the in-frame ones, dropping some. The sample gives over 25,000 clones, none seen only once, and the top ten clones hold 4.5% to 5%. Ten or more counts support this clone. The CDR3 runs to 13 residues. CDR1 is MNHEY, CDR2 SMNVEV, per germline (reference sequence). Trimming removed 6 bases at V and 3 bases at J, with 10 bases between. This chain connects TRBV27 to TRBJ2-3; unclear D gene. This receptor was taken from a woman younger than 45 in good health and a related stem cell transplant donor. Sequencing used PBMCs. The CDR3 spells CASRGFGTDTQYF. CDR3 sequence (DNA): TGTGCCAGCAGGGGCTTCGGAACAGATACGCAGTATTTT.